The next 28 T cell receptor beta chains were all read from a single sample in a study of T-cell reconstitution after alpha-beta-depleted transplantation in children. Preparation of the TCRbeta library was carried out with unique molecular identifiers. TCRdb called the PCR reads again in MiXCR, with one record for every CDR3 protein. The sample has 540,000 or so distinct CDR3 sequences, about 23% seen once. This specimen consisted of PBMCs, mostly from graft donor cells, obtained 360 days after TCRalphabeta/CD19-depleted stem cell transplant. These receptors were obtained from a boy less than two years old who had a stem cell transplant for acute myeloid leukemia, so the T cells may come from the graft donor.

This clonotype occurred a few times. This rearrangement joins TRBV12-3 or TRBV12-4 to TRBJ2-7, with D possibly TRBD2 on 6 matching bases. This CDR3 is 13 amino acids long. Trimming cost V 3 bases and J 4 bases, with 10 bases left between them. The CDR3 reads CASSFGSNYEQYV. The DNA for the CDR3 is TGTGCCAGCAGTTTCGGGAGCAATTACGAGCAGTACGTC.

This clonotype was seen only a few times. The chain recombines TRBV2 with TRBJ2-5; 8 nucleotides align to TRBD1. Germline V gene data show CDR1 as SNHLY and CDR2 as FYNNEI. The V gene end was trimmed by 6 bases and the J gene end by 0 bases; junction bases not matched to a gene: 6. This CDR3 region has 15 residues. CDR3: CASRRQGQHQETQYF. Here the CDR3 DNA reads TGTGCCAGCAGACGACAGGGGCAACACCAAGAGACCCAGTACTTC. Complete variable domain (other parts from reference TRBV2 and TRBJ2-5): EPEVTQTPSHQVTQMGQEVILRCVPISNHLYFYWYRQILGQKVEFLVSFYNNEISEKSEIFDDQFSVERPDGSNFTLKIRSTKLEDSAMYFCASRRQGQHQETQYFGPGTRLLVL.

This rearrangement joins TRBV5-1 to TRBJ2-1; D tentatively reads TRBD1 or TRBD2 (5 bases each). Germline assignment: CDR1 SGHRS and CDR2 YFSETQ. Trimming shortened V by 3 bases and J by 3 bases, and 13 bases separated the two germline ends. This CDR3 comprises 15 residues. The CDR3 loop is CASSYDRDGYNEQFF. CDR3 bases: TGCGCCAGCAGCTATGACCGGGACGGCTACAATGAGCAGTTCTTC.

V and J are TRBV7-2 and TRBJ2-7; 8 nucleotides align to TRBD1. Germline trimming cut 4 bases from V and 0 bases from J; bases unmatched to any gene: 8. Per the germline V gene, CDR1 is SGHTA and CDR2 is FQGNSA. This CDR3 is built from 16 residues. The CDR3 reads CASSSRTGIGSYEQYF. The CDR3 DNA is TGTGCCAGCAGCTCCCGGACAGGGATTGGCTCCTACGAGCAGTACTTC.

The J gene is TRBJ1-2, the V gene TRBV12-3 or TRBV12-4, with a weak D call TRBD1 (5 bases). V dropped 3 bases and J dropped 3 bases, with 8 bases sitting between them. This CDR3 comprises 13 residues. CDR3 sequence reads: CASSFDRHYGYTF. Written as DNA, the CDR3 is TGTGCCAGCAGTTTTGACAGACACTATGGCTACACCTTC.

V gene TRBV7-2 combines with J gene TRBJ2-7, with D possibly matching TRBD1 (5 bases). V gave up 1 base and J gave up 2 bases, with 15 bases separating them. Germline CDR1 SGHTA, CDR2 FQGNSA. CDR3 size: 16 residues. This CDR3 reads CASSLDGVRAPYEQYF. CDR3 nucleotides: TGTGCCAGCAGCTTAGATGGGGTCAGGGCTCCCTACGAGCAGTACTTC.

This clonotype showed up just a few times. The chain is built from TRBV6-2 or TRBV6-3 and TRBJ2-7, with 10 bases identical to TRBD1. The V and J ends lost 10 bases and 2 bases, in that order; junction bases with no gene match: 2. Germline V lookup: CDR1 MNHEY, CDR2 SVGEGT. CDR3 length: 12 residues. This CDR3 is CATGQGAYEQYF. As DNA, the CDR3 is TGTGCCACCGGACAGGGGGCCTACGAGCAGTACTTC.

This clonotype was seen repeatedly, ten times or more. This chain links TRBV29-1 with TRBJ1-1; D perhaps matches TRBD1 (5 bases). The CDR3 contains 15 residues. Germline V CDR1 and CDR2: SQVTM, ANQGSEA. The V and J ends lost 1 base and 1 base respectively, with 13 bases between them. The CDR3 sequence is CSVEGGGTGNTEAFF. As DNA, the CDR3 is TGCAGCGTTGAAGGGGGGGGGACTGGGAACACTGAAGCTTTCTTT.

This clonotype was recorded only once. A much larger clone sits a single nucleotide away, making a read error possible. This chain links TRBV20-1 with TRBJ2-1, with TRBD2 matching over 7 bases. The germline gives CDR1 DFQATT, CDR2 SNEGSKA (reference sequence). CDR3 length equals 13 residues. The CDR3 nucleotides read TGCAGGGTGAGGACTGGCGGGGGAAATGAGCAGTTCTTC. Its protein is CRVRTGGGNEQFF.

This clonotype was detected a few times. The chain recombines TRBV29-1 with TRBJ1-1; TRBD1 matches 7 bases. After removal of 6 bases from V and 3 bases from J, the junction contained 4 bases not matched to a gene. CDR1 and CDR2 from the germline V gene are SQVTM and ANQGSEA. CDR3 length: 12 residues. In DNA form, the CDR3 reads TGCAGCGTAAGGGGGCTTGACACTGAAGCTTTCTTT. This codes for CSVRGLDTEAFF.

This clonotype has a handful of counts. The chain has TRBV12-3 or TRBV12-4 and TRBJ2-3, with 10 nucleotides matching TRBD2. With V trimmed by 6 bases and J by 2 bases, 11 bases remained unmatched. The CDR3 is 17 residues long. Here the CDR3 reads CASSRAQAGGLTDTQYF. The CDR3 DNA follows: TGTGCCAGCAGCAGGGCGCAAGCGGGGGGGCTCACAGATACGCAGTATTTT.

The chain uses TRBV6-2 or TRBV6-3 and TRBJ2-7; D possibly uses TRBD1 or TRBD2 (6 bases each). Per germline, CDR1 MNHEY and CDR2 SVGEGT. The CDR3 is made up of 14 amino acids. The germline V and J ends were trimmed by 6 bases and 4 bases, with 16 bases remaining between them. The CDR3 DNA reads TGTGCCAGCAGGGGAGCACAGGGAGGTTACGAGCAGTACGTC. It codes for CASRGAQGGYEQYV.

The chain employs TRBV27 and TRBJ2-1, with 9 bases fitting TRBD2. Trimming took 6 bases from V and 9 from J; bases not matched to a gene: 15. The length of the CDR3 is 16 residues. Germline values: CDR1 MNHEY, CDR2 SMNVEV (reference sequence). The CDR3 is CASRHLAGGPSAEQFF. Written as DNA, the CDR3 is TGTGCCAGCAGACACCTGGCGGGGGGGCCGAGTGCTGAGCAGTTCTTC.

In this sample, this clonotype turned up a few times. The chain combines TRBV4-3 with TRBJ1-2, with D uncertain. V was trimmed by 0 bases and J by 5 bases, leaving 19 bases between them. The germline gives CDR1 LGHNA, CDR2 YSLEER. This CDR3 is 17 amino acids long. CDR3 region: CASSQEFSSLGIYGYTF. The CDR3, as DNA: TGCGCCAGCAGCCAAGAATTCTCAAGCTTAGGGATTTATGGCTACACCTTC.

This clonotype has a handful of counts. The chain uses TRBV20-1 and TRBJ2-5; 9 bases align to TRBD1. Per germline, CDR1 DFQATT and CDR2 SNEGSKA (reference sequence). V shed 4 bases and J 5 bases; nucleotides not matched to a gene: 11. CDR3 length: 15 residues. The CDR3 loop is CSATQPGQGRETQYF. In DNA, the CDR3 is TGCAGTGCTACTCAACCGGGACAGGGAAGGGAGACCCAGTACTTC.

V and J are TRBV5-6 and TRBJ2-5; 12 nucleotides align to TRBD2. The CDR3 extends over 17 amino acids. Germline CDR1 is SGHDT and CDR2 is YYEEEE. The trim removed 3 bases at V and 1 base at J, leaving 7 bases unmatched. The CDR3 reads CASSSLLLAGGQETQYF. In DNA, the CDR3 is TGTGCCAGCAGCTCCCTCCTACTAGCGGGGGGCCAAGAGACCCAGTACTTC.

This sequence joins TRBV12-3 or TRBV12-4 and TRBJ2-5; 12 bases fit TRBD2. The V gene end was trimmed by 10 bases and the J gene end by 5 bases; junction bases not matched to a gene: 17. This CDR3 is built from 17 residues. DNA of the CDR3: TGTGCCACCGGAGGTGGGCTAGCGGGGGGGCCGCGGGAGACCCAGTACTTC. The encoded protein is CATGGGLAGGPRETQYF.

This clonotype was found a few times. The rearrangement uses TRBV15 and TRBJ2-1, with 9 bases lining up with TRBD2. V lost 0 bases to trimming and J lost 9 bases; unmatched junction nucleotides: 9. The V gene's germline CDR1 is LNHNV and CDR2 YYDKDF (reference sequence). The CDR3 is made up of 16 amino acids. The CDR3 loop reads CATSRDVGRGGFEQFF. Here the CDR3 DNA reads TGTGCCACCAGCAGAGATGTAGGGCGGGGGGGCTTTGAGCAGTTCTTC.

This chain joins TRBV24-1 and TRBJ2-7; D tentatively fits TRBD1 or TRBD2 (5 bases each). V was pared by 9 bases and J by 2 bases, with 16 bases between. The CDR3 loop spans 14 amino acids. Per the germline V gene, CDR1 is KGHDR and CDR2 is SFDVKD. CDR3 loop: CATSPGDGTYEQYF. The CDR3 coding sequence is TGTGCCACCTCCCCCGGGGACGGGACCTACGAGCAGTACTTC.

In this sample, this clonotype turned up many times. The CDR3, as DNA: TGTGCCAGCAGAACTAGGGCCTCGCCGCAGTATTTT. The encoded protein is CASRTRASPQYF. The chain joins TRBV7-9 to TRBJ2-3; TRBD2 is a possible D gene (5 bases). The germline V gene encodes CDR1 SEHNR and CDR2 FQNEAQ (reference sequence). V was clipped by 6 bases and J by 10 bases, with 14 bases between them. The CDR3 runs to 12 residues.

This clonotype was recorded at least ten times. The genes are TRBV12-3 or TRBV12-4 and TRBJ2-6, with D hard to call. V dropped 3 bases and J dropped 4 bases, with 7 bases sitting between them. This CDR3 is built from 14 residues. Here the CDR3 DNA reads TGTGCCAGCAGTTTTTTATCAGGGGCCAACGTCCTGACTTTC. This sequence encodes CASSFLSGANVLTF.

The chain is built from TRBV7-3 and TRBJ1-1; D is uncertain. In germline, CDR1 is SGHTA, CDR2 FQGTGA. With 1 base removed from V and 1 base from J, the gap between germline ends came to 7 bases. This CDR3 has 14 residues. CDR3 sequence (DNA): TGTGCCAGCAGCTTAAACCCAGGGAACACTGAAGCTTTCTTT. Protein: CASSLNPGNTEAFF.

The chain employs TRBV20-1 and TRBJ2-7; 7 bases align to TRBD1. Looked up from germline, CDR1 is DFQATT and CDR2 is SNEGSKA (reference sequence). V lost 3 bases, J lost 1 base, and 3 bases stayed unmatched. The CDR3 runs to 13 residues. The CDR3 DNA follows: TGCAGTGCTAGCCCGGGACAGTCCTACGAGCAGTACTTC. Its translation: CSASPGQSYEQYF.

The chain has TRBV5-6 and TRBJ2-7; 9 bases fit TRBD1. CDR3 length: 17 amino acids. Germline V gene lookup returns CDR1 SGHDT and CDR2 YYEEEE. V trimming: 3 bases; J trimming: 0 bases; junction bases outside the gene matches: 10. CDR3 residues: CASSWGTGLGFSYEQYF. The CDR3 nucleotides read TGTGCCAGCAGCTGGGGGACAGGGTTAGGATTCTCCTACGAGCAGTACTTC.

This clonotype was observed many times. This sequence joins TRBV29-1 and TRBJ2-2; D is undetermined. V lost 5 bases to trimming and J lost 6 bases, with 4 bases between them. CDR3 length: 10 residues. Germline V gene sequence: CDR1 SQVTM, CDR2 ANQGSEA. DNA of the CDR3: TGCAGCGTTTCAGCCGGGGAGCTGTTTTTT. Its protein is CSVSAGELFF.

The table lists this clonotype with many counts. V and J are TRBV29-1 and TRBJ1-1; no clear D. Trimming removed 3 bases from V and 3 bases from J, with 11 bases in between. The CDR3 is 13 residues long. Germline assignment: CDR1 SQVTM and CDR2 ANQGSEA. DNA of the CDR3: TGCAGCGTTGACGGACTCGCTCACACTGAAGCTTTCTTT. It specifies CSVDGLAHTEAFF.

At least ten counts were recorded for this clonotype. The chain carries TRBV12-3 or TRBV12-4 and TRBJ1-2, with no clear D. The CDR3 runs to 11 residues. V was cut by 5 bases and J by 4 bases, with 5 bases left in between. The CDR3 here is CASSDLYGYTF. CDR3 coding DNA: TGTGCCAGCAGTGACCTCTATGGCTACACCTTC.

This clonotype came up a few times. CDR3: CASARDRGNTEAFF. DNA of the CDR3: TGTGCCAGCGCCCGGGACAGGGGGAACACTGAAGCTTTCTTT. The rearrangement links TRBV2 to TRBJ1-1; TRBD1 aligns across 10 bases. After removal of 8 bases from V and 1 base from J, the junction contained 4 bases not matched to a gene. The germline V gene encodes CDR1 SNHLY and CDR2 FYNNEI. The CDR3 spans 14 residues.